The 13 T cell receptor beta chains listed next were all sequenced from one sample in a study of shared clonotypes between healthy human individuals. Sequencing was performed with immunoSEQ multiplex PCR; in TCRdb, only in-frame clones are kept and a portion is missing. This table has around 2.5 million clones, 93% appearing once. The material sequenced was naive CD4+ T cells from PBMCs. Subset denoted: CD45RA+ positively selected. All receptors derive from a man aged 18 to 29 in good health. Some clones in this sample may be carry-over from other donors' samples.

This clone was picked up one time. The chain joins TRBV18 to TRBJ2-3; TRBD1 might be the D (5 bases). Germline V gives CDR1 KGHSH, CDR2 LQKENI. This CDR3 has 15 amino acids. Trimming pared 2 bases from V and 2 bases from J, leaving 11 bases between. The CDR3 coding sequence is TGTGCCAGCTCACCAAGGGGTCTCAACACAGATACGCAGTATTTT. Translated, it gives CASSPRGLNTDTQYF.

The J gene is TRBJ2-4, the V gene TRBV5-1, with D perhaps assigned TRBD1 or TRBD2 (5 bases each). The CDR3 is made up of 17 amino acids. Trimming pared 4 bases from V and 0 bases from J, leaving 17 bases between. Germline V gene lookup returns CDR1 SGHRS and CDR2 YFSETQ. CDR3 in DNA: TGCGCCAGCAGCGAGGGAATCGGGACGGTAGCCAAAAACATTCAGTACTTC. The encoded protein is CASSEGIGTVAKNIQYF. Full variable domain (outside the CDR3, taken from reference TRBV5-1 and TRBJ2-4): KAGVTQTPRYLIKTRGQQVTLSCSPISGHRSVSWYQQTPGQGLQFLFEYFSETQRNKGNFPGRFSGRQFSNSRSEMNVSTLELGDSALYLCASSEGIGTVAKNIQYFGAGTRLSVL.

V usage is TRBV19 and J usage is TRBJ2-7, with TRBD1 identical over 9 bases. Germline CDR1 LNHDA, CDR2 SQIVND (reference sequence). This CDR3 has 13 residues. V lost 9 bases and J lost 4; bases outside the gene matches: 7. The CDR3 is CASGRGQGYEQYF. DNA for the CDR3: TGTGCCAGCGGAAGGGGACAGGGTTACGAGCAGTACTTC.

This clone appeared once. V and J are TRBV25-1 and TRBJ2-2, with unresolved D. Germline V gives CDR1 MGHDK, CDR2 SYGVNS. Trimming shortened V by 1 base and J by 7 bases, and 7 bases separated the two germline ends. The CDR3 has 13 residues. CDR3 sequence: CASSESIGGELFF. Here the CDR3 DNA reads TGTGCCAGCAGTGAATCTATTGGCGGGGAGCTGTTTTTT.

Concerning this clone: This sample also contains other DNA sequences that code for the same CDR3. The chain recombines TRBV4-3 with TRBJ2-7; D is unclear. V dropped 0 bases and J dropped 1 base, with 4 bases sitting between them. Germline V gives CDR1 LGHNA, CDR2 YSLEER. The CDR3 loop spans 13 amino acids. In nucleotides, the CDR3 is TGCGCCAGCAGCCAAGATGGGTCCTACGAGCAGTACTTC. It translates to CASSQDGSYEQYF.

The chain links TRBV4-3 to TRBJ1-1; 7 positions match TRBD1. With 3 bases clipped from V and 4 bases from J, the junction kept 5 bases outside the gene matches. The CDR3 runs to 14 residues. Germline V lookup: CDR1 LGHNA, CDR2 YSLEER. CDR3 sequence: CASSQPGGGTEAFF. CDR3 coding DNA: TGCGCCAGCAGCCAGCCAGGGGGAGGCACTGAAGCTTTCTTT.

The chain has TRBV9 and TRBJ2-2, with D perhaps matching TRBD1 (5 bases). The germline gives CDR1 SGDLS, CDR2 YYNGEE. V lost 0 bases and J lost 4, with 7 bases in between. The CDR3 sequence is 14 residues long. The CDR3 sequence is CASSVERGTGELFF. In DNA, the CDR3 is TGTGCCAGCAGCGTAGAAAGGGGCACCGGGGAGCTGTTTTTT.

The chain joins TRBV9 to TRBJ2-3, with TRBD1 as a possible D gene (6 bases). V was pared by 3 bases and J by 7 bases, with 15 bases between. This CDR3 is 14 amino acids long. The germline CDR1 and CDR2 sequences are SGDLS and YYNGEE. Here the CDR3 DNA reads TGTGCCAGCAGCGCGGGCCTGGGGGCAAATACGCAGTATTTT. Translating gives CASSAGLGANTQYF.

The chain carries TRBV4-2 and TRBJ2-2, with D possibly TRBD1 on 5 matching bases. CDR1 and CDR2 (germline): LGHNA, YNFKEQ. V lost 0 bases and J lost 5, with 13 bases in between. The CDR3 loop spans 16 amino acids. The CDR3 region is CASSQDQGARTGELFF. CDR3 sequence (DNA): TGTGCCAGCAGCCAAGATCAAGGGGCGCGGACCGGGGAGCTGTTTTTT.

The V gene is TRBV5-1, the J gene TRBJ2-2, with 12 bases fitting TRBD2. V lost 4 bases, J lost 5 bases, and 3 bases stayed unmatched. The length of the CDR3 is 15 residues. The V gene's germline CDR1 is SGHRS and CDR2 YFSETQ. The CDR3 loop reads CASSGLAGPTGELFF. The CDR3 coding sequence is TGCGCCAGCAGCGGACTAGCGGGACCTACCGGGGAGCTGTTTTTT.

Of note for this clone: Other nucleotide sequences from this sample produce the same CDR3. This chain links TRBV7-9 with TRBJ2-3, with D hard to call. The CDR3 consists of 12 residues. Germline lookup yields CDR1 SEHNR and CDR2 FQNEAQ (reference sequence). Trimming stripped 5 bases from V and 2 bases from J, with 5 bases between. CDR3 nucleotides: TGTGCCAGCAGCACCGACACAGATACGCAGTATTTT. Translation: CASSTDTDTQYF.

Comments on this clone: The same CDR3 can be traced to other DNA sequences in this sample. This chain connects TRBV28 to TRBJ1-3; a possible D gene is TRBD1 (6 bases). CDR3 length: 14 residues. Trimming removed 4 bases at V and 4 bases at J, with 11 bases between. Germline V lookup: CDR1 MDHEN, CDR2 SYDVKM. The CDR3 reads CASSSQGRGNTIYF. CDR3 DNA sequence: TGTGCCAGCAGTTCGCAGGGGCGAGGAAACACCATATATTTT.

This chain joins TRBV28 and TRBJ2-7; D is ambiguous. The CDR3 totals 12 residues. Trimming left V 6 bases short and J 3 bases short, with 9 bases between. CDR1 is MDHEN and CDR2 is SYDVKM in the germline V gene. The CDR3 reads CASRRGNYEQYF. The CDR3 DNA is TGTGCCAGCAGAAGAGGAAACTACGAGCAGTACTTC.